The clone carrying this TCR beta chain was seen more than once but under ten times. Its cognate antigen is unknown. This CDR3 spans 15 amino acids. The V gene's germline CDR1 is LGHDT and CDR2 YNNKEL (reference sequence). V dropped 4 bases and J dropped 4 bases, with 16 bases sitting between them. The sample originates from a study of identical twins. TCRdb independently ran MiXCR on the 5' RACE reads; one entry per CDR3 protein. This table has hundreds of thousands of distinct CDR3 sequences, approximately 13% appearing once. General observations from the study: Cord blood's abundant beta clonotypes had fewer insertions, unlike memory repertoires. The study found excess low generation probability among twin-shared out-of-frame alpha sequences.

Another study also made use of these data, one on yellow fever vaccine responses in identical twins.

V is TRBV3-1 and J is TRBJ1-2; D call uncertain. This clonotype was obtained from a woman between 18 and 29 years old in good health. The specimen sequenced was PBMCs. In DNA, the CDR3 is TGTGCCAGCAGCCCCCGGGAGCAGCCGTCCTATGGCTACACCTTC. Translated: CASSPREQPSYGYTF.